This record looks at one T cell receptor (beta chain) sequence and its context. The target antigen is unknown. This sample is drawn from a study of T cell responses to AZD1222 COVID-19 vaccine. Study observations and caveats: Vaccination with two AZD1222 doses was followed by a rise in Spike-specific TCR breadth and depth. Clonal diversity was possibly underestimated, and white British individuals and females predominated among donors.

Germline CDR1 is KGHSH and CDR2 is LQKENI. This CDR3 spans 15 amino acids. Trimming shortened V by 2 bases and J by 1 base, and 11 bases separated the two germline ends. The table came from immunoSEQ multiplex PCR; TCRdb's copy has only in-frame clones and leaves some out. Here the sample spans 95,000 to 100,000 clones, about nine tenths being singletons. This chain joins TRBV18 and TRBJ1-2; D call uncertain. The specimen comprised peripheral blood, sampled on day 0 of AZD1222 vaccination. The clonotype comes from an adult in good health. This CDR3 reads CASSPDDTFNYGYTF. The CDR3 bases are TGTGCCAGCTCACCAGACGACACTTTTAACTATGGCTACACCTTC.